Here is one T cell receptor beta chain with its context. Its antigen is currently unknown. This sample is part of a study of cytomegalovirus exposure and HLA in healthy donors. Study summary: A previous analysis identified more than 100 million unique TCR beta sequences derived from around 200 million T cells. Whole-study results and caveats: In a later analysis, a missense DCLRE1C variant was linked to TCR beta V- and J-gene trimming. Available immune exposure information covered CMV serostatus only.

60 Vbeta and 13 Jbeta primers were used in PCR. Clones were read by immunoSEQ multiplex PCR, and TCRdb kept only the in-frame ones, dropping some. The data contain some 130,000 clones, about 86% of them singletons. The CDR3 runs 16 residues. Germline V gene sequence: CDR1 MGHRA, CDR2 YSYEKL. The V end lost 1 base, the J end lost 3 bases, and 13 bases lay between the germline ends. Sequencing was carried out using PBMCs. This TCR was recovered from a woman in her 30s in good health and CMV-seronegative. The J gene is TRBJ2-1, the V gene TRBV4-1; maybe TRBD2 (5 bases). The CDR3 coding sequence is TGCGCCAGCAGCCAAGGGCAGCGGAGCTTCTACAATGAGCAGTTCTTC. The encoded protein is CASSQGQRSFYNEQFF.